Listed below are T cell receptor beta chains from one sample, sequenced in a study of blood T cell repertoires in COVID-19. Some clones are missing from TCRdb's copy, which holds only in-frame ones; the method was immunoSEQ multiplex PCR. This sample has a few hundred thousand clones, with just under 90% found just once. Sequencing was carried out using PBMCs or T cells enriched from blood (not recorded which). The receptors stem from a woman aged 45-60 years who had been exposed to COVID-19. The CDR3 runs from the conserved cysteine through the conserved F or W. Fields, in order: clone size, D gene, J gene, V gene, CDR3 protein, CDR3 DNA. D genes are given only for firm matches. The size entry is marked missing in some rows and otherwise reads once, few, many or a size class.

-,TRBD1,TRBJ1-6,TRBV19,CASSIQQGQGNSPLHF,TGTGCCAGTAGTATCCAGCAGGGACAGGGGAACTCACCCCTCCACTTT
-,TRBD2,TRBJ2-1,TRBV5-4,CASSPSLGGVHNEQFF,TGTGCCAGCAGCCCCAGTTTGGGGGGGGTCCACAATGAGCAGTTCTTC
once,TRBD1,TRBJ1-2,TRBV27,CASSLQGAPGYTF,TGTGCCAGCAGCCTGCAGGGGGCGCCTGGCTACACCTTC
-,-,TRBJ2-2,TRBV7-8,CASSSKGLGANTGELFF,TGTGCCAGCAGCTCTAAGGGGTTAGGCGCGAACACCGGGGAGCTGTTTTTT
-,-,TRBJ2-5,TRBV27,CASSLPPRETQYF,TGTGCCAGCAGTTTACCCCCCCGAGAGACCCAGTACTTC
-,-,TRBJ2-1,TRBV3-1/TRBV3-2,CASSHLGIEQFF,TGTGCCAGCAGCCACCTCGGGATTGAGCAGTTCTTC
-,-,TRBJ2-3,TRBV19,CATSWGPADTQYF,TGTGCCACCTCATGGGGGCCGGCAGATACGCAGTATTTT
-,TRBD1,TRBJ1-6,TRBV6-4,CASSLTGVHSPLHF,TGTGCCAGCAGTCTTACAGGGGTACATTCACCCCTCCACTTT
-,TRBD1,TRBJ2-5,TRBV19,CASTKARDRDQETQYF,TGTGCCAGTACCAAAGCCCGGGACAGGGACCAAGAGACCCAGTACTTC
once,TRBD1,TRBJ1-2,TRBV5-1,CASSLVGGDYGYTF,TGCGCCAGCAGCTTGGTAGGGGGCGACTATGGCTACACCTTC